A selection of T cell receptor beta chains follows, all from one sample in a study of blood T cells in healthy people across ages. One entry per CDR3 protein, called by TCRdb with MiXCR from the 5' RACE reads. The repertoire consists of some 690,000 distinct CDR3 sequences, with over 20% occurring once and the leading ten covering roughly 22%. Source material: blood. These receptors were taken from a man in his 70s in good health. Both conserved end residues are part of each CDR3. The order of the fields is clone size, D gene, J gene, V gene, CDR3 length, CDR3 protein, CDR3 DNA. The D gene is left open where the match is weak. Some rows mark clone size as missing; the rest say once, few, many or name a class of expanded clone.

abundance: .; d_gene: .; j_gene: TRBJ2-1; v_gene: TRBV5-5; len: 13; CDR3aa: CASSLDIYNEQFF; CDR3nt: TGTGCCAGCAGCCTGGACATCTACAATGAGCAGTTCTTC
abundance: .; d_gene: .; j_gene: TRBJ2-5; v_gene: TRBV20-1; len: 11; CDR3aa: CSASLPQTQYF; CDR3nt: TGCAGTGCTAGTCTCCCCCAGACCCAGTACTTC
abundance: few; d_gene: .; j_gene: TRBJ2-1; v_gene: TRBV29-1; len: 14; CDR3aa: CGVAGSRGTNEQFF; CDR3nt: TGCGGCGTTGCGGGGAGTAGGGGGACCAATGAGCAGTTCTTC
abundance: few; d_gene: TRBD1; j_gene: TRBJ1-1; v_gene: TRBV12-3/TRBV12-4; len: 14; CDR3aa: CASSRGQGRTEAFF; CDR3nt: TGTGCCAGCAGTCGGGGACAGGGGAGGACTGAAGCTTTCTTT
abundance: .; d_gene: .; j_gene: TRBJ1-5; v_gene: TRBV29-1; len: 12; CDR3aa: CSGKTGDQPQHF; CDR3nt: TGCAGCGGCAAGACAGGAGATCAGCCCCAGCATTTT
abundance: few; d_gene: .; j_gene: TRBJ1-6; v_gene: TRBV20-1; len: 13; CDR3aa: CSATWEPGSPLHF; CDR3nt: TGCAGTGCCACCTGGGAGCCAGGTTCACCCCTCCACTTT
abundance: .; d_gene: .; j_gene: TRBJ2-7; v_gene: TRBV12-3/TRBV12-4; len: 15; CDR3aa: CASSLGGSAAYEQYF; CDR3nt: TGTGCCAGCAGTTTAGGAGGGTCGGCCGCTTACGAGCAGTACTTC
abundance: .; d_gene: .; j_gene: TRBJ1-6; v_gene: TRBV6-6; len: 17; CDR3aa: CASSYSPPGTYNSPLHF; CDR3nt: TGTGCCAGCAGTTACTCGCCTCCAGGAACCTATAATTCACCCCTCCACTTT
abundance: few; d_gene: .; j_gene: TRBJ2-2; v_gene: TRBV19; len: 15; CDR3aa: CASSLGRANTGELFF; CDR3nt: TGTGCCAGTAGCCTGGGACGGGCGAACACCGGGGAGCTGTTTTTT
abundance: few; d_gene: TRBD2; j_gene: TRBJ2-1; v_gene: TRBV12-3/TRBV12-4; len: 16; CDR3aa: CASSSGTSGSYNEQFF; CDR3nt: TGTGCCAGCAGTTCCGGGACTAGCGGGTCCTACAATGAGCAGTTCTTC
abundance: .; d_gene: .; j_gene: TRBJ1-1; v_gene: TRBV6-1; len: 13; CDR3aa: CASKSGMNTEAFF; CDR3nt: TGTGCCAGCAAGTCAGGAATGAACACTGAAGCTTTCTTT
abundance: few; d_gene: TRBD1; j_gene: TRBJ2-1; v_gene: TRBV19; len: 13; CDR3aa: CASTRDREGEQFF; CDR3nt: TGTGCCAGTACCCGGGACAGGGAAGGTGAGCAGTTCTTC
abundance: .; d_gene: .; j_gene: TRBJ2-1; v_gene: TRBV5-6; len: 12; CDR3aa: CASGSRAREQFF; CDR3nt: TGTGCCAGCGGGTCGCGAGCGCGGGAGCAGTTCTTC
abundance: few; d_gene: .; j_gene: TRBJ2-3; v_gene: TRBV20-1; len: 14; CDR3aa: CSAIGGASTDTQYF; CDR3nt: TGCAGTGCTATTGGCGGGGCCAGCACAGATACGCAGTATTTT
abundance: .; d_gene: .; j_gene: TRBJ2-7; v_gene: TRBV2; len: 15; CDR3aa: CASSEGDTYSYEQYF; CDR3nt: TGTGCCAGCAGTGAAGGGGACACGTACTCCTACGAGCAGTACTTC
abundance: few; d_gene: TRBD2; j_gene: TRBJ2-1; v_gene: TRBV5-1; len: 11; CDR3aa: CASSEREEQFF; CDR3nt: TGCGCCAGCAGCGAGCGGGAGGAGCAGTTCTTC
abundance: .; d_gene: TRBD2; j_gene: TRBJ2-1; v_gene: TRBV20-1; len: 13; CDR3aa: CSATSSGGNEQFF; CDR3nt: TGCAGTGCTACCTCTTCGGGGGGCAATGAGCAGTTCTTC